What follows are 19 T cell receptor beta chains derived from one specimen sequenced in a study of CD8+CD57+ T cells in acquired aplastic anemia. Sequencing was done on patients that had shown CD8+CD57+ cell expansion by flow cytometry. Genomic DNA, serving as template, underwent TCR beta VDJ and CDR3 profiling. TCRdb reprocessed the reads with MiXCR, giving one entry per CDR3 protein. The table records 250,000 to 300,000 distinct CDR3 sequences, 56% of them present only once. Material: sorted CD4+, CD8+, or CD8+CD57+ T cells (not recorded which) from PBMCs. The receptors shown here come from a human donor with aplastic anemia.

The CDR3 reads CAISAGLAGVYNEQYF. The CDR3 DNA reads as TGTGCCATCAGTGCAGGACTAGCGGGAGTCTACAATGAGCAGTATTTT. V usage is TRBV10-3 and J usage is TRBJ2-3; TRBD2 matches 13 bases. The V gene's germline CDR1 is ENHRY and CDR2 SYGVKD. Trimming at V came to 4 bases and at J to 11 bases, leaving 12 bases not matched to a gene. CDR3 length equals 16 residues.

There are many counts of this clonotype. The J gene is TRBJ2-7, the V gene TRBV7-8, with D perhaps TRBD2 (5 bases). Germline V gene lookup returns CDR1 SGHVS and CDR2 FQNEAQ. V lost 5 bases and J 4 bases, leaving 21 bases between the germline ends. The CDR3 sequence is 16 residues long. The CDR3 coding sequence is TGTGCCAGCAGCCCTTACCACGATACTAGTTTGTACGAGCAGTACTTC. Encoded protein: CASSPYHDTSLYEQYF.

This clonotype was detected many times. The chain joins TRBV5-8 to TRBJ1-1; a possible D gene is TRBD1 (6 bases). The ends were cut back, 4 bases at V and 5 bases at J, with 18 bases in the middle. The CDR3 runs 15 residues. Germline CDR1 SGHTS, CDR2 YDEGEE. The CDR3 is CASSVPQGGGTEAFF. As DNA, the CDR3 is TGTGCCAGCAGCGTCCCACAGGGAGGTGGGACTGAAGCTTTCTTT.

This clonotype was picked up many times. This chain joins TRBV5-1 and TRBJ1-1, with D possibly matching TRBD1 (5 bases). The CDR3 loop spans 17 amino acids. In germline, CDR1 is SGHRS, CDR2 YFSETQ. Deletions cut 0 bases from V and 1 base from J, with 16 bases between. CDR3 sequence (DNA): TGCGCCAGCAGCTTGGGTCAGGCCGGCGGGGGGAACACTGAAGCTTTCTTT. It translates to CASSLGQAGGGNTEAFF.

The chain recombines TRBV5-1 with TRBJ1-2, with a tentative D call TRBD1 (5 bases). The V end lost 4 bases, the J end lost 7 bases, and 20 bases lay between the germline ends. Germline CDR1 SGHRS, CDR2 YFSETQ. The CDR3 contains 15 residues. CDR3 region: CASSKGRQKESGYTF. The CDR3 DNA reads TGCGCCAGCAGCAAAGGACGACAGAAAGAGAGTGGCTACACCTTC.

This clonotype was observed once. The chain links TRBV19 to TRBJ2-1; possible D gene TRBD1, 5 bases. Germline assignment: CDR1 LNHDA and CDR2 SQIVND (reference sequence). The length of the CDR3 is 15 residues. With 0 bases removed from V and 4 bases from J, the gap between germline ends came to 10 bases. CDR3 protein: CASSIEVGRYNEQFF. CDR3 DNA: TGTGCCAGTAGTATAGAAGTGGGGCGATACAATGAGCAGTTCTTC.

The V and J genes are TRBV7-9 and TRBJ2-5, with 8 bases that match TRBD2. Germline assignment: CDR1 SEHNR and CDR2 FQNEAQ (reference sequence). The CDR3 is made up of 13 amino acids. V shed 8 bases and J 5 bases; nucleotides not matched to a gene: 7. Here the CDR3 reads CASGAGAGETQYF. CDR3 nucleotides: TGTGCCAGCGGAGCGGGAGCGGGGGAGACCCAGTACTTC.

This chain joins TRBV24-1 and TRBJ2-2; D not certain. The CDR3 is made up of 14 amino acids. In germline, CDR1 is KGHDR, CDR2 SFDVKD. Trimming stripped 6 bases from V and 5 bases from J, with 12 bases between. The CDR3 loop is CATSLQILTGELFF. CDR3 nucleotides: TGTGCCACCAGTCTACAAATCCTAACCGGGGAGCTGTTTTTT.

This clonotype was counted once. This rearrangement joins TRBV7-8 to TRBJ2-1, with D perhaps TRBD1 or TRBD2 (6 bases each). Germline CDR1 SGHVS, CDR2 FQNEAQ. The CDR3 has 13 amino acids. Trimming stripped 6 bases from V and 8 bases from J, with 14 bases between. The CDR3 sequence: CASREGVSYEQFF. In DNA form, the CDR3 reads TGTGCCAGCAGGGAGGGGGTAAGCTATGAGCAGTTCTTC.

A few counts support this clonotype. The chain has TRBV9 and TRBJ2-2, with 12 bases aligning to TRBD2. From germline, CDR1 is SGDLS and CDR2 YYNGEE. V shed 4 bases and J 5 bases; nucleotides not matched to a gene: 12. This CDR3 region has 18 residues. In DNA form, the CDR3 reads TGTGCCAGCAGCCCGACTAGCGGGAGCGGTTGGGAGACCGGGGAGCTGTTTTTT. Its protein product is CASSPTSGSGWETGELFF.

This clonotype has at least ten counts. The genes are TRBV12-3 or TRBV12-4 and TRBJ2-3; D remains ambiguous. The CDR3 contains 13 residues. The V gene lost 1 base and the J gene lost 3 bases, with 5 bases spanning the gap. The CDR3 DNA is TGTGCCAGCAGTTTAGACGAAACAGATACGCAGTATTTT. Its translation is CASSLDETDTQYF.

V usage is TRBV10-3 and J usage is TRBJ1-2; TRBD1 agrees at 8 bases. The CDR3 consists of 13 residues. Germline V CDR1 and CDR2: ENHRY, SYGVKD. V dropped 6 bases and J dropped 12; count of bases not matched to a gene: 12. The CDR3 loop reads CAIRDTGGSGNTF. The CDR3 DNA reads TGTGCCATCAGGGATACAGGGGGATCTGGAAACACCTTC.

As for this clonotype: At one of its ends the junction is not consistent with the germline gene, which may arise from a read error. The V gene is TRBV11-2, the J gene TRBJ2-1, with 8 bases identical to TRBD1. The germline V gene encodes CDR1 SGHAT and CDR2 FQNNGV. The CDR3 has 15 amino acids. Written as DNA, the CDR3 is TGCGCCAGCAGCCAAGGACAGGGAGCCTACAATGAGCAGTTCTTC. It yields the protein CASSQGQGAYNEQFF.

V is TRBV7-9 and J is TRBJ1-1, with D possibly matching TRBD1 (6 bases). The germline gives CDR1 SEHNR, CDR2 FQNEAQ (reference sequence). The CDR3 has 18 amino acids. V shed 2 bases and J shed 0 bases, with 19 bases lying between them. In DNA, the CDR3 is TGTGCCAGCAGCTTAATAACAGGGAAGGTCGGAATGAACACTGAAGCTTTCTTT. Protein sequence: CASSLITGKVGMNTEAFF.

This clonotype was picked up many times. The chain carries TRBV24-1 and TRBJ2-1; weak D call: TRBD1 (6 bases). CDR1 KGHDR and CDR2 SFDVKD come from the germline V gene. V lost 7 bases, J lost 8 bases, and 11 bases lay in between. The CDR3 contains 12 residues. CDR3 nucleotide sequence: TGTGCCACCAGCGACAGGTGGCATGAGCAGTTCTTC. Its protein product is CATSDRWHEQFF.

This clonotype appeared many times. This chain joins TRBV29-1 and TRBJ2-5, with 8 bases identical to TRBD2. CDR1 and CDR2 from the germline V gene are SQVTM and ANQGSEA. V lost 2 bases to trimming and J lost 6 bases; unmatched junction nucleotides: 5. The CDR3 is 13 amino acids. The CDR3 spells CSVELAGGQTQYF. CDR3 sequence (DNA): TGCAGCGTTGAATTGGCGGGAGGTCAGACCCAGTACTTC. Supplemented by reference TRBV29-1 and TRBJ2-5, the full variable domain reads SAVISQKPSRDICQRGTSLTIQCQVDSQVTMMFWYRQQPGQSLTLIATANQGSEATYESGFVIDKFPISRPNLTFSTLTVSNMSPEDSSIYLCSVELAGGQTQYFGPGTRLLVL.

The gene calls are TRBV7-8 and TRBJ1-6, with 9 bases lining up with TRBD1. Germline loops: CDR1 SGHVS, CDR2 FQNEAQ. This CDR3 is 14 amino acids long. V was clipped by 8 bases and J by 9 bases; unmatched bases: 8. The CDR3 bases are TGTGCCAGCGGCACCGGGACAGGGACTTCACCCCTCCACTTT. Residues: CASGTGTGTSPLHF.

V gene TRBV15 combines with J gene TRBJ2-7, with 8 bases fitting TRBD2. Germline CDR1 LNHNV, CDR2 YYDKDF (reference sequence). The CDR3 spans 13 residues. V shed 5 bases and J 3 bases; nucleotides not matched to a gene: 3. The CDR3 nucleotides are TGTGCCACCAGCTCCCGGGGGGGCTACGAGCAGTACTTC. As protein: CATSSRGGYEQYF.

This clonotype came up once. This chain links TRBV5-1 with TRBJ2-7; D may be TRBD1 (5 bases). Trimming left V 0 bases short and J 8 bases short, with 18 bases between. The CDR3 is 15 residues long. Germline V gene lookup returns CDR1 SGHRS and CDR2 YFSETQ. The CDR3 bases are TGCGCCAGCAGCTTGGACGACAGAGTTCTCTCCCAGCAGTACTTC. It is translated as CASSLDDRVLSQQYF.